This T cell receptor beta chain was identified during a study of blood T cell repertoires in COVID-19 (dated by TCRdb to 2018 to 2021). Broadly, across the study: Samples covering the acute and convalescent phases of COVID-19 were provided by collaborators in the United States, Italy and Spain. The prospective study material was composed of cDNA or gDNA derived from T cells, B-cell-depleted T cells, or PBMCs. The dataset comprised deeply sampled blood TCRbeta repertoires from subjects exposed to, actively infected with, or recovered from COVID-19. The repertoires were released in a freely available public database intended as a resource for research on the immune response to SARS-CoV-2. The samples were drawn from two sources: the first 160 participants of the ongoing ImmuneRACE study, and fewer than 1,500 subjects contributed by 6 global collaborators. A de-identified subject ID, COVID-19 status, age in years and sex were almost always included in the sample metadata. Where available, HLA class I and class II types were taken from metadata supplied by the sample provider and were not determined by assay-based typing.

General findings and caveats noted by the study authors: The amount of clinical and demographic metadata varied by source and participant and was provided uncurated.

TCRbeta CDR3 regions were amplified from genomic DNA by means of the immunoSEQ Assay, a bias-controlled multiplex PCR. The authors processed their data as follows. The number of nucleated cells in each sample was estimated by amplification of reference gene primers within the assay. To quantify the absolute abundance of each unique TCRbeta CDR3 rearrangement, sequence reads were collapsed and filtered. For each sample, productive Simpson clonality was calculated as the square root of Simpson's diversity index over productive rearrangements. This immuneACCESS table, as held by TCRdb, lists in-frame sequences with V and J called but not all clones. Of the missing ones, under half trace to an unresolved V gene in checked studies; the others have no known cause. That table supplies the V and J calls and clone size; D and trimming were determined from the DNA. The sample table holds about 220,000 clones, of which around 89% were seen once. The ten largest account for over 2% of the sample.

Participants in the prospective study were enrolled through a virtual design, were aged about 18 to 100 years, and lived in roughly 26 United States geographic areas. Cohort assignment in the prospective study relied on participant-reported clinical history from a screening survey and a study questionnaire. In the prospective study, whole blood, serum and a nasopharyngeal or oropharyngeal swab were collected from each participant by mobile phlebotomists. Participants in the prospective study had the option to provide additional blood draws and questionnaires over a 2-month period. Before DNA extraction, prospective study blood samples were shipped either frozen or at room temperature. Of note for this clone: It has no known antigen specificity. It has no much larger one-base neighbor in the sample; base qualities were not kept.

Its CDR3 holds 18 amino acids, cysteine through phenylalanine. Here the CDR3 DNA is all that survives: 54 bases in frame from base 1. CDR1 and CDR2 are read off the germline V gene as SGHTA and FQGNSA. The V end gives up 5 bases and the J end 8 bases, leaving 16 bases in the junction not matched to a gene. Sequencing was carried out using PBMCs or T cells enriched from blood (not recorded which). This TCR was recovered from a woman in her 40s with acute COVID-19. The V and J genes are TRBV7-2 and TRBJ2-1, and TRBD2 aligns with 12 junction nucleotides. The DNA is TGTGCCAGCAGCCGCCCCCTAGCGGGAGGGCCGTGGGAGGATGAGCAGTTCTTC. This is translated as CASSRPLAGGPWEDEQFF.